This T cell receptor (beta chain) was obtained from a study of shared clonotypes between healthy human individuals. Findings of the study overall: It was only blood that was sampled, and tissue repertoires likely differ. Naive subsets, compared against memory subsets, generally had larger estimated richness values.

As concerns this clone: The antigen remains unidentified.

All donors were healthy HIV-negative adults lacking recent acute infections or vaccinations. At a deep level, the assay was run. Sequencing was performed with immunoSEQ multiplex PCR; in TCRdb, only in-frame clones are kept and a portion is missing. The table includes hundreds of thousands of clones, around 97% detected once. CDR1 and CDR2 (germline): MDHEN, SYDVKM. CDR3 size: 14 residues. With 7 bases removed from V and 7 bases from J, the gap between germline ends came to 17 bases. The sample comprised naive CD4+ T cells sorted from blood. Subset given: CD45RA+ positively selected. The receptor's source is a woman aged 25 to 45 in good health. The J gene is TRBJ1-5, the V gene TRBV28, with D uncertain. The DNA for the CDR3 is TGTGCCAGCAATTCGTTTACCCGTTTCCAGCCCCAGCATTTT. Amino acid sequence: CASNSFTRFQPQHF.